The rows below give T cell receptor beta chains drawn from one sample of a study of technical replicates of blood from a handful of donors. Sequenced by immunoSEQ multiplex PCR; TCRdb stores in-frame clones only, minus some. The sample lists tens of thousands of clones; around 90% were seen once. Input material: T cells isolated from PBMCs. The origin of the receptors is a human donor in good health. Some clones in this sample may be carry-over from other donors' samples. CDR3s include the opening cysteine and the closing phenylalanine or tryptophan.

TRBJ1-1 TRBV6-5 CASSYSREGGGTEAFF
TRBJ2-4 TRBV19 CASSGWGGEGIQYF
TRBJ2-3 TRBV7-3 CASSRGHSSDEQYF
TRBJ2-2 TRBV7-2 CASSLMETGELFF
TRBJ1-2 TRBV6-5 CASSPLTDYGYTF
TRBJ1-5 TRBV4-1 CASSQERGSNQPQHF
TRBJ2-7 TRBV5-1 CASSFTGTGSYEQYF
TRBJ2-1 TRBV13 CASSLYGVTDNEQFF
TRBJ1-2 TRBV30 CAWSVLDGGYGYTF
TRBJ2-3 TRBV7-9 CASRFGQHTDTQYF
TRBJ1-2 TRBV7-9 CASSFNSNYGYTF
TRBJ1-1 TRBV5-1 CASRKELGSMNTEAFF
TRBJ1-1 TRBV7-3 CASSLGTGTEAFF
TRBJ2-3 TRBV5-1 CASKLGGTDTQYF
TRBJ1-1 TRBV7-3 CASSLWSLAEGTEAFF
TRBJ1-1 TRBV10-1 CASSGQGNTEAFF
- TRBV5-1 CASSRGDSSYEQYF